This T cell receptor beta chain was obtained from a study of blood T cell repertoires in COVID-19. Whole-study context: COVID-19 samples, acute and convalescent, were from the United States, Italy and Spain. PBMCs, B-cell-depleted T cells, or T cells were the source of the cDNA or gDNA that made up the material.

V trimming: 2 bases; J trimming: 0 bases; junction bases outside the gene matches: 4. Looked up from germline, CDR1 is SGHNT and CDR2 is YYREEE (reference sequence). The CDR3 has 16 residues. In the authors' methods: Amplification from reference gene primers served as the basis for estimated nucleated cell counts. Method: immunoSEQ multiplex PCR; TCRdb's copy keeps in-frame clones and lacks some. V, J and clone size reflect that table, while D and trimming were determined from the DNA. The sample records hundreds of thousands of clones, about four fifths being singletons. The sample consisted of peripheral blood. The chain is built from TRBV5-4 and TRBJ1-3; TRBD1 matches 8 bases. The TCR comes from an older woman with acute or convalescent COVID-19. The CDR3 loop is CASSFAGGGSGNTIYF. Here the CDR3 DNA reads TGTGCCAGCAGCTTCGCAGGGGGCGGCTCTGGAAACACCATATATTTT.